One and the same sample provided the 23 T cell receptor beta chains below, sequenced in a study of cytomegalovirus exposure and HLA in healthy donors. Vbeta (60) and Jbeta (13) primers were used in the PCR. Sequenced by immunoSEQ multiplex PCR; TCRdb stores in-frame clones only, minus some. Here the sample spans around 200,000 clones, under 85% being singletons. Sample: PBMCs. The source of these receptors is a woman aged 18-35 years in good health and CMV-seronegative.

This chain connects TRBV9 to TRBJ2-5, with a weak D call TRBD1 (6 bases). V was trimmed by 1 base and J by 5 bases, leaving 12 bases between them. Germline values: CDR1 SGDLS, CDR2 YYNGEE. The CDR3 is 14 residues long. The CDR3 reads CASSVSTGRETQYF. In nucleotides, the CDR3 is TGTGCCAGCAGCGTATCGACAGGCCGCGAGACCCAGTACTTC.

The chain links TRBV6-1 to TRBJ2-7; D perhaps matches TRBD2 (5 bases). Germline V lookup: CDR1 MNHNS, CDR2 SASEGT. The length of the CDR3 is 13 residues. The ends were cut back, 4 bases at V and 3 bases at J, with 10 bases in the middle. The CDR3 region has the DNA TGTGCCAGCAGTGCCCGCGAGGGCTACGAGCAGTACTTC. Protein sequence: CASSAREGYEQYF.

The chain joins TRBV10-3 to TRBJ1-5; D is perhaps TRBD1 (5 bases). Per germline, CDR1 ENHRY and CDR2 SYGVKD. The V and J ends lost 6 bases and 4 bases respectively, with 16 bases between them. This CDR3 is 15 amino acids long. CDR3 protein: CAISQGLQRNQPQHF. The DNA of the CDR3 is TGTGCCATCAGCCAGGGTTTACAAAGAAATCAGCCCCAGCATTTT.

The V gene is TRBV12-2, the J gene TRBJ2-7; the table's TRBD1 call for D was not verified on the DNA. TRBV12-2 is described as a pseudogene. The CDR3 is 23 amino acids. As DNA, the CDR3 is TGTGCAAGTCGCTCAAACCGAAGACCCCGGGACAGGGAGTGTACCGCCGACTCCTACGAGCAGTACTTC. Protein sequence: CASRSNRRPRDRECTADSYEQYF.

This sequence joins TRBV11-2 and TRBJ1-1; unclear D gene. The CDR3 extends over 13 amino acids. The germline V and J ends were trimmed by 3 bases and 7 bases, with 12 bases remaining between them. Per the germline V gene, CDR1 is SGHAT and CDR2 is FQNNGV. The CDR3 is CASSLARAGEAFF. CDR3 DNA sequence: TGTGCCAGCAGCTTGGCGAGGGCGGGTGAAGCTTTCTTT.

DNA of the CDR3: TGTGCCAGCAGCGACAGGGACGATGAGCAGTTCTTC. It translates to CASSDRDDEQFF. The V and J genes are TRBV9 and TRBJ2-1, with a weak D call TRBD1 (6 bases). The CDR3 runs 12 residues. Trimming took 3 bases from V and 8 from J, leaving 9 bases between them. Looked up from germline, CDR1 is SGDLS and CDR2 is YYNGEE.

The chain joins TRBV10-3 to TRBJ2-3; 8 bases match TRBD1. The V gene's germline CDR1 is ENHRY and CDR2 SYGVKD. The junction had 10 bases not matched to a gene; V was cut back by 3 bases and J by 2 bases. The CDR3 consists of 17 residues. CDR3 nucleotide sequence: TGTGCCATCAGTGACGTCTCGGACAGGGACTCCACAGATACGCAGTATTTT. Protein product: CAISDVSDRDSTDTQYF.

This clone was observed a few times. This chain connects TRBV27 to TRBJ1-1; maybe TRBD1 (6 bases). V was clipped by 7 bases and J by 0 bases, with 12 bases between them. Per the germline V gene, CDR1 is MNHEY and CDR2 is SMNVEV (reference sequence). The CDR3 sequence is 14 residues long. In nucleotides, the CDR3 is TGTGCCAGCACCACCGGGACACTGAACACTGAAGCTTTCTTT. Translated, it gives CASTTGTLNTEAFF.

The J gene is TRBJ1-2, the V gene TRBV6-6; no clear D gene. The CDR3 has 15 residues. V was pared by 7 bases and J by 0 bases, with 15 bases between. The V gene's germline CDR1 is MNHNY and CDR2 SVGAGI (reference sequence). The CDR3 region is CASKRMESPNYGYTF. The CDR3 DNA is TGTGCCAGCAAACGGATGGAGTCACCTAACTATGGCTACACCTTC.

This clone was seen just once. The V call is TRBV2, the J call TRBJ1-3; the match to TRBD1 covers 9 bases. Germline V gene lookup returns CDR1 SNHLY and CDR2 FYNNEI. V trimming: 8 bases; J trimming: 3 bases; junction bases outside the gene matches: 8. CDR3 length equals 15 residues. The CDR3 nucleotides are TGTGCCAGCGGTAAACAGGGGGCGAGTGGAAACACCATATATTTT. This sequence encodes CASGKQGASGNTIYF.

This chain links TRBV9 with TRBJ2-6, with no clear D. The length of the CDR3 is 16 residues. V was shortened by 4 bases and J by 0 bases, with 11 bases between the two germline ends. Looked up from germline, CDR1 is SGDLS and CDR2 is YYNGEE. The CDR3 here is CASSPRAGSGANVLTF. The CDR3 DNA is TGTGCCAGCAGCCCCCGTGCAGGCTCTGGGGCCAACGTCCTGACTTTC. Variable domain in full (rest from reference TRBV9 and TRBJ2-6): DSGVTQTPKHLITATGQRVTLRCSPRSGDLSVYWYQQSLDQGLQFLIQYYNGEERAKGNILERFSAQQFPDLHSELNLSSLELGDSALYFCASSPRAGSGANVLTFGAGSRLTVL.

The chain has TRBV25-1 and TRBJ1-1; D not certain. Germline-derived CDR1 and CDR2 are MGHDK and SYGVNS. Trimming took off 2 bases at V and 11 bases at J, with 9 bases between the two ends. CDR3 length: 11 residues. CDR3 DNA: TGTGCCAGCAGTGAACCCTCCAGGGCTTTCTTT. Amino acid sequence: CASSEPSRAFF. Combining the CDR3 with reference TRBV25-1 and TRBJ1-1 gives the whole variable domain EADIYQTPRYLVIGTGKKITLECSQTMGHDKMYWYQQDPGMELHLIHYSYGVNSTEKGDLSSESTVSRIRTEHFPLTLESARPSHTSQYLCASSEPSRAFFGQGTRLTVV.

The chain uses TRBV29-1 and TRBJ2-5; 9 bases fit TRBD1. V was clipped by 7 bases and J by 2 bases; unmatched bases: 8. Germline CDR1 and CDR2: SQVTM and ANQGSEA. This CDR3 contains 14 residues. Written as DNA, the CDR3 is TGCAGCGGCGGAACAGGGGGCGGGCAAGAGACCCAGTACTTC. Its translation is CSGGTGGGQETQYF.

The chain combines TRBV18 with TRBJ2-1; unclear D gene. This CDR3 is built from 14 residues. From germline, CDR1 is KGHSH and CDR2 LQKENI. V shed 4 bases and J shed 7 bases, with 14 bases lying between them. The CDR3 loop is CASSHPGTGNEQFF. Written as DNA, the CDR3 is TGTGCCAGCTCACACCCGGGTACCGGGAATGAGCAGTTCTTC.

The rearrangement uses TRBV10-3 and TRBJ1-1, with D unclear. Germline-derived CDR1 and CDR2 are ENHRY and SYGVKD. V was clipped by 10 bases and J by 5 bases, with 8 bases between them. CDR3 length equals 10 residues. The CDR3 loop is CATRETEAFF. The CDR3 DNA reads as TGTGCCACCCGGGAAACTGAAGCTTTCTTT.

This chain connects TRBV11-2 to TRBJ1-5, with a possible D match to TRBD1 (5 bases). Germline-derived CDR1 and CDR2 are SGHAT and FQNNGV. V was cut by 0 bases and J by 4 bases, with 10 bases left in between. This CDR3 is 15 amino acids long. In DNA form, the CDR3 reads TGTGCCAGCAGCTTAGAGGGCTACAGGAATCAGCCCCAGCATTTT. Encoded protein: CASSLEGYRNQPQHF.

The chain combines TRBV7-9 with TRBJ2-5; TRBD1 matches 7 bases. V was clipped by 5 bases and J by 13 bases; unmatched bases: 19. The CDR3 sequence is 15 residues long. Germline CDR1 SEHNR, CDR2 FQNEAQ (reference sequence). The CDR3, as DNA: TGTGCCAGCAGCCCCTACCGACAGGGAATTGAAGTGGCGTACTTC. Protein: CASSPYRQGIEVAYF.

The chain couples TRBV28 to TRBJ1-5; 10 bases agree with TRBD1. With 5 bases clipped from V and 0 bases from J, the junction kept 10 bases outside the gene matches. CDR1 MDHEN and CDR2 SYDVKM come from the germline V gene. This CDR3 comprises 18 residues. CDR3 amino acids: CASSPPGQGLNSNQPQHF. The CDR3 DNA reads as TGTGCCAGCAGTCCGCCGGGACAGGGGCTCAATAGCAATCAGCCCCAGCATTTT.

The chain combines TRBV28 with TRBJ2-7; D not resolved. CDR3 length equals 11 residues. Germline-derived CDR1 and CDR2 are MDHEN and SYDVKM. V was cut by 6 bases and J by 6 bases, with 9 bases left in between. The CDR3 DNA reads as TGTGCCAGCAGCTTGAGCCGCGAGCAGTACTTC. This encodes CASSLSREQYF.

This clone appeared a single time. V and J are TRBV14 and TRBJ1-6; D possibly corresponds to TRBD1 (5 bases). V was clipped by 5 bases and J by 9 bases, with 14 bases between them. This CDR3 spans 14 amino acids. CDR1 and CDR2 (germline): SGHDN, FVKESK. The CDR3 DNA sequence: TGTGCCAGCAGCTTGCCCGGCGGGGGTTCACCCCTCCACTTT. Amino acids: CASSLPGGGSPLHF.

The CDR3 nucleotides are TGTGCCAGCAGTAAAAGGGGATCGGGAAACACCATATATTTT. It encodes CASSKRGSGNTIYF. The chain has TRBV14 and TRBJ1-3; maybe TRBD1 (5 bases). V was shortened by 6 bases and J by 4 bases, with 13 bases between the two germline ends. There are 14 residues in the CDR3. Germline values: CDR1 SGHDN, CDR2 FVKESK.

The chain employs TRBV23-1 and TRBJ2-6; 12 bases align to TRBD1. TRBV23-1 carries the ORF label, with uncertain function. The J segment lost 4 bases and the V segment lost 8 bases, leaving 15 bases of the junction unmatched. There are 19 residues in the CDR3. CDR3 in DNA: TGCGCCAGCTACCTACCGGGACAGGGGGCTACAGAAGGGGCCAACGTCCTGACTTTC. It is translated as CASYLPGQGATEGANVLTF.

This chain links TRBV5-6 with TRBJ2-7; D perhaps matches TRBD2 (7 bases). The CDR3 spans 13 residues. Germline CDR1 reads SGHDT; CDR2 reads YYEEEE. With 5 bases removed from V and 3 bases from J, the gap between germline ends came to 12 bases. CDR3 region: CASSPGDYYEQYF. In DNA form, the CDR3 reads TGTGCCAGCAGTCCAGGGGACTACTACGAGCAGTACTTC. Full variable domain (rest looked up from reference TRBV5-6 and TRBJ2-7): DAGVTQSPTHLIKTRGQQVTLRCSPKSGHDTVSWYQQALGQGPQFIFQYYEEEERQRGNFPDRFSGHQFPNYSSELNVNALLLGDSALYLCASSPGDYYEQYFGPGTRLTVT.